What follows are 11 T cell receptor beta chains derived from one specimen sequenced in a study of shared clonotypes between healthy human individuals. The table came from immunoSEQ multiplex PCR; TCRdb's copy has only in-frame clones and leaves some out. The sample lists about 1 million clones; 75% were seen once. Sequencing used memory CD4+ T cells sorted from blood. Subset of the sample: CD45RA-negative fraction. The origin of the receptors is a man aged 18 to 29 in good health.

The J gene is TRBJ1-1, the V gene TRBV4-3; D call uncertain. The germline V gene encodes CDR1 LGHNA and CDR2 YSLEER. The length of the CDR3 is 14 residues. V was clipped by 3 bases and J by 1 base, with 9 bases between them. For the CDR3, the DNA is TGCGCCAGCAGCCACCCGGACCGGAACACTGAAGCTTTCTTT. Protein product: CASSHPDRNTEAFF.

This clone was observed once. V usage is TRBV7-8 and J usage is TRBJ2-7, with 9 nucleotides matching TRBD1. The CDR3 is 14 residues long. V lost 7 bases and J lost 4; bases outside the gene matches: 8. In germline, CDR1 is SGHVS, CDR2 FQNEAQ. The CDR3 spells CASTTGTGTYEQYF. In DNA form, the CDR3 reads TGTGCCAGCACAACCGGGACAGGGACGTACGAGCAGTACTTC.

The chain links TRBV11-3 to TRBJ2-4; TRBD1 is a possible D gene (6 bases). V was clipped by 5 bases and J by 6 bases, with 11 bases between them. CDR1 SGHNT and CDR2 YENEEA come from the germline V gene. The CDR3 length is 13 residues. CDR3 DNA sequence: TGTGCCAGCAGCCTGACAGGTGGAAACATTCAGTACTTC. This gives the protein CASSLTGGNIQYF.

The rearrangement uses TRBV5-1 and TRBJ1-2, with D unclear. This CDR3 is 14 amino acids long. Germline V CDR1 and CDR2: SGHRS, YFSETQ. Trimming removed 5 bases from V and 1 base from J, with 12 bases in between. CDR3 in amino acids: CASRGSEINYGYTF. As DNA, the CDR3 is TGCGCCAGCAGAGGCTCAGAAATTAACTATGGCTACACCTTC. Full variable domain (remainder filled in from reference TRBV5-1 and TRBJ1-2): KAGVTQTPRYLIKTRGQQVTLSCSPISGHRSVSWYQQTPGQGLQFLFEYFSETQRNKGNFPGRFSGRQFSNSRSEMNVSTLELGDSALYLCASRGSEINYGYTFGSGTRLTVV.

Points on this clone: Other DNA variants within this sample encode the same CDR3. The rearrangement links TRBV15 to TRBJ1-2; a weak D match, TRBD1 (6 bases). The V end was cut by 1 base, the J end by 7 bases, with 10 bases between. The CDR3 spans 13 residues. The V gene's germline CDR1 is LNHNV and CDR2 YYDKDF (reference sequence). CDR3 sequence: CATSRGQGLGYTF. CDR3 nucleotide sequence: TGTGCCACCAGCAGAGGCCAGGGGCTTGGCTACACCTTC.

This CDR3 is CASSLLAGGVYEQYF. The CDR3 DNA is TGTGCCAGCAGTTTGCTAGCGGGAGGGGTCTACGAGCAGTACTTC. The V gene is TRBV6-1, the J gene TRBJ2-7, with 12 bases aligning to TRBD2. V was clipped by 5 bases and J by 3 bases; unmatched bases: 5. The CDR3 loop spans 15 amino acids. Germline CDR1 MNHNS, CDR2 SASEGT.

This chain links TRBV27 with TRBJ1-2; possible D gene TRBD1, 5 bases. V gave up 2 bases and J gave up 10 bases, with 14 bases separating them. Per germline, CDR1 MNHEY and CDR2 SMNVEV (reference sequence). The length of the CDR3 is 13 residues. The DNA for the CDR3 is TGTGCCAGCAGTTTAAACGGAGGCAGGGTCTACACCTTC. It yields the protein CASSLNGGRVYTF.

The V and J genes are TRBV10-2 and TRBJ1-1; no reliable D call. CDR1 and CDR2 from the germline V gene are WSHSY and SAAADI. The CDR3 covers 12 residues. V lost 2 bases and J 1 base, leaving 2 bases between the germline ends. The CDR3 spells CASSEANTEAFF. CDR3 nucleotide sequence: TGCGCCAGCAGTGAGGCGAACACTGAAGCTTTCTTT.

The chain has TRBV10-3 and TRBJ1-1, with D tentatively TRBD1 (5 bases). Per the germline V gene, CDR1 is ENHRY and CDR2 is SYGVKD. This CDR3 contains 13 residues. The V and J ends lost 10 bases and 1 base respectively, with 13 bases between them. The CDR3 here is CATTTGGNTEAFF. CDR3 DNA: TGTGCCACCACTACGGGGGGGAACACTGAAGCTTTCTTT.

The genes are TRBV13 and TRBJ2-3, with D perhaps matching TRBD1 (5 bases). Germline V gene data show CDR1 as PRHDT and CDR2 as FYEKMQ (reference sequence). Trimming shortened V by 3 bases and J by 2 bases, and 12 bases separated the two germline ends. The CDR3 consists of 15 residues. DNA for the CDR3: TGTGCCAGCAGCTTGGACATACCACCCACAGATACGCAGTATTTT. Protein: CASSLDIPPTDTQYF.

This chain uses TRBV5-1 with TRBJ1-1; a weak D match, TRBD1 (6 bases). This CDR3 spans 15 amino acids. Germline CDR1 and CDR2: SGHRS and YFSETQ. The ends were cut back, 0 bases at V and 1 base at J, with 10 bases in the middle. As DNA, the CDR3 is TGCGCCAGCAGCTTGGCCCAGGGGACGAACACTGAAGCTTTCTTT. It specifies CASSLAQGTNTEAFF.